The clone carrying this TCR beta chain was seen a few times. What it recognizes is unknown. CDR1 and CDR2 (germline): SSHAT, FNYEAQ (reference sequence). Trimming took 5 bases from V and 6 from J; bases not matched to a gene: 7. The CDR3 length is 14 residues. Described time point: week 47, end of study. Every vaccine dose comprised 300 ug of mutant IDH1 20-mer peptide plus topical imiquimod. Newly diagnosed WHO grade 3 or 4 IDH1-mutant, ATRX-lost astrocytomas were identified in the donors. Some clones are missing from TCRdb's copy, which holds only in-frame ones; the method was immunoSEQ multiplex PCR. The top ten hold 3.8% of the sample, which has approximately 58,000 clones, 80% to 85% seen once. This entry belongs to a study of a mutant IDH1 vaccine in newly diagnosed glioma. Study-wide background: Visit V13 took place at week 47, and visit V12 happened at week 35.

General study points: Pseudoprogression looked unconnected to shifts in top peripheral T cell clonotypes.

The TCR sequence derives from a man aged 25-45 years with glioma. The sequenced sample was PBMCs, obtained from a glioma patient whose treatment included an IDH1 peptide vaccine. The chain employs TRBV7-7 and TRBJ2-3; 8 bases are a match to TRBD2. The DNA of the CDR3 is TGTGCCAGCAGCCCAGGCGGGGGGCGGGATACGCAGTATTTT. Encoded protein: CASSPGGGRDTQYF.